Below, 2 T cell receptor beta chains from the same sample are listed, as sequenced in a study of blood T cell repertoires in COVID-19. Assay used: immunoSEQ multiplex PCR; TCRdb lists only in-frame clones, some missing. The data show roughly 100,000 clones, around 87% seen once. The sequencing input was peripheral blood. Every receptor here comes from a human donor in a cohort sampled during active COVID-19.

The genes are TRBV5-5 and TRBJ1-2; tentatively, D is TRBD1 (5 bases). Germline V gene sequence: CDR1 SGHKS, CDR2 YYEKEE (reference sequence). V lost 5 bases and J lost 5, with 16 bases in between. CDR3 length: 14 residues. CDR3 sequence (DNA): TGTGCCAGCAGTCTTACAGGAGAACCATATGGCTACACCTTC. It is translated as CASSLTGEPYGYTF.

This clone has a single count. The V gene is TRBV19, the J gene TRBJ1-4; D may be TRBD1 (5 bases). Germline lookup yields CDR1 LNHDA and CDR2 SQIVND (reference sequence). V was pared by 7 bases and J by 13 bases, with 13 bases between. There are 11 residues in the CDR3. DNA for the CDR3: TGTGCCAGTAACTCAGGGATTAGACTGTTTTTT. Its protein is CASNSGIRLFF.